This TCR beta chain appears in the sequencing data of a study of identical twins. Overall study findings and caveats: The models systematically underestimated how much out-of-frame TCR alpha was shared in monozygotic twins. The more abundant beta clonotypes in cord blood had fewer insertions, and memory repertoires did not show this. Partly confounded zero-insertion analyses could result from invariant MAIT and iNKT cells.

Note on this clonotype: As yet, its antigen is unknown.

TCRdb recomputed calls from the 5' RACE reads with MiXCR, one row per CDR3 protein. The repertoire holds roughly 240,000 distinct CDR3 sequences, with 6% to 8.5% as singletons. Trimming cost V 5 bases and J 3 bases; bases outside gene matches: 8. Germline CDR1 reads PRHDT; CDR2 reads FYEKMQ (reference sequence). The CDR3 runs 15 residues. These records were also assigned to another study, of yellow fever vaccine responses in identical twins.

Specimen: CD8+ T cells sorted from blood. The chain has TRBV13 and TRBJ2-7; 9 nucleotides agree with TRBD2. The receptor comes from a woman between 18 and 29 years old in good health. The CDR3 sequence is CASSDPQTSGYEQYF. DNA for the CDR3: TGTGCCAGCAGCGACCCTCAGACTAGCGGCTACGAGCAGTACTTC. Full variable domain (rest looked up from reference TRBV13 and TRBJ2-7): AAGVIQSPRHLIKEKRETATLKCYPIPRHDTVYWYQQGPGQDPQFLISFYEKMQSDKGSIPDRFSAQQFSDYHSELNMSSLELGDSALYFCASSDPQTSGYEQYFGPGTRLTVT.